The next 27 T cell receptor gamma chains were all read from a single sample in a study of Vδ1+ human thymocytes. Study-wide results and caveats: Thymic TRG and TRD repertoires appeared highly polyclonal.

Antigen specificity for these receptors is unknown. The template was reverse-transcribed extracted RNA. Pooled V-gene forward primers with one constant-region reverse primer generated the CDR3 amplicons by multiplex PCR. TCRdb reapplied CATT to the multiplex PCR reads. This table has about 22,000 gamma-chain clones, roughly 13% appearing once. The sample comprised Vdelta1+ gamma-delta thymocytes from the thymus. Noted subset: FACS-sorted CD3+ TCRalphabeta- TCRVdelta1+ TCRVdelta2- thymocytes. Every receptor here comes from a child less than two years old who had congenital heart surgery.

This clone showed up just a few times. The chain combines TRGV4 with TRGJ1 or TRGJ2. This CDR3 region has 11 residues. In germline, CDR1 is EGSTGY, CDR2 YDSYTSSV. V gave up 5 bases and J gave up 7 bases; unmatched junction bases: 5. The CDR3 reads CATWVQYKKLF. The CDR3 region has the DNA TGTGCCACCTGGGTACAGTATAAGAAACTCTTT.

This clone was detected a few times. This sequence joins TRGV4 and TRGJ1 or TRGJ2. Looked up from germline, CDR1 is EGSTGY and CDR2 is YDSYTSSV. V shed 2 bases, J shed 0 bases, and the junction held 4 bases outside the gene matches. This CDR3 is 14 amino acids long. CDR3 nucleotides: TGTGCCACCTGGGATGTTTCGAATTATTATAAGAAACTCTTT. This sequence encodes CATWDVSNYYKKLF.

Only a few counts were recorded for this clone. The chain couples TRGV9 to TRGJ1 or TRGJ2. The V segment lost 0 bases and the J segment 0 bases; nucleotides outside the gene matches: 8. The CDR3 loop spans 16 amino acids. The germline CDR1 and CDR2 sequences are GITISATS and ISYDGTV (reference sequence). DNA of the CDR3: TGTGCCTTGTGGGAGGTGTGTCGGGGGAATTATTATAAGAAACTCTTT. Translation: CALWEVCRGNYYKKLF.

The chain uses TRGV3 and TRGJ1 or TRGJ2. V shed 1 base, J shed 7 bases, and the junction held 4 bases outside the gene matches. CDR1 is VTNTFY and CDR2 is YDVSTARD in the germline V gene (reference sequence). The CDR3 runs 12 residues. The CDR3 bases are TGTGCCACCTGGGACAGCCCATATAAGAAACTCTTT. It translates to CATWDSPYKKLF.

This clone was recorded a few times. In the same sample, other DNA sequences code for this CDR3. The chain joins TRGV2 to TRGJ1 or TRGJ2. Germline CDR1 is EGSNGY and CDR2 is YDSYNSKV. With 1 base clipped from V and 7 bases from J, the junction kept 7 bases outside the gene matches. The CDR3 length is 13 residues. CDR3 sequence (DNA): TGTGCCACCTGGGACGGTCTTGGATATAAGAAACTCTTT. Translation gives CATWDGLGYKKLF.

As to this clone: The same CDR3 can be traced to other DNA sequences in this sample. This chain connects TRGV3 to TRGJP2. The germline V gene has CDR1 VTNTFY and CDR2 YDVSTARD (reference sequence). The ends lost 0 bases at V and 3 bases at J; junction bases unmatched: 7. This CDR3 is built from 16 residues. The CDR3 is CATWDRPWGSDWIKTF. Written as DNA, the CDR3 is TGTGCCACCTGGGACAGGCCGTGGGGTAGTGATTGGATCAAGACGTTT.

As concerns this clone: The sample holds other DNA sequences that translate to the same CDR3. This rearrangement joins TRGV4 to TRGJP1. The CDR3 runs to 12 residues. Germline CDR1 and CDR2: EGSTGY and YDSYTSSV. V lost 0 bases to trimming and J lost 8 bases; unmatched junction nucleotides: 0. The CDR3 nucleotides are TGTGCCACCTGGGATGGGGGTTGGTTCAAGATATTT. Translating gives CATWDGGWFKIF.

This clone was counted a few times. V usage is TRGV9 and J usage is TRGJ1 or TRGJ2. The CDR3 is made up of 12 amino acids. Losses at the gene ends were 3 bases for V and 10 bases for J; bases not matched to a gene: 9. Germline V gene sequence: CDR1 GITISATS, CDR2 ISYDGTV (reference sequence). The CDR3 coding sequence is TGTGCCTTGTGGGAGCGTATAACCAAGAAACTCTTT. Translated, it gives CALWERITKKLF.

Points on this clone: At the DNA level, this CDR3 is encoded by other sequences in the same sample as well. The chain carries TRGV2 and TRGJP2. The V segment lost 0 bases and the J segment 8 bases; nucleotides outside the gene matches: 9. CDR3 length: 15 amino acids. Germline lookup yields CDR1 EGSNGY and CDR2 YDSYNSKV. The CDR3 spells CATWDGPGGDWIKTF. CDR3 bases: TGTGCCACCTGGGACGGGCCGGGTGGGGATTGGATCAAGACGTTT.

Of note for this clone: TCRdb's protein does not match the DNA translation at residue 6; the protein provided is translated from the DNA. The rearrangement links TRGV9 to TRGJ1 or TRGJ2. The CDR3 contains 11 residues. V lost 2 bases to trimming and J lost 10 bases; unmatched junction nucleotides: 5. Germline CDR1 GITISATS, CDR2 ISYDGTV (reference sequence). CDR3 residues: CALWEALKKLF. CDR3 bases: TGTGCCTTGTGGGAGGCCCTGAAGAAACTCTTT.

The chain couples TRGV9 to TRGJ1 or TRGJ2. Germline V gives CDR1 GITISATS, CDR2 ISYDGTV (reference sequence). The trim removed 4 bases at V and 5 bases at J, leaving 11 bases unmatched. The CDR3 has 14 residues. CDR3: CALWEVQWNYKKLF. CDR3 coding DNA: TGTGCCTTGTGGGAAGTGCAGTGGAATTATAAGAAACTCTTT.

About this clone: A single base separates this from a much larger clone, so it may be a read error. This rearrangement joins TRGV3 to TRGJ1 or TRGJ2. Looked up from germline, CDR1 is VTNTFY and CDR2 is YDVSTARD (reference sequence). V lost 4 bases to trimming and J lost 3 bases; unmatched junction nucleotides: 3. The CDR3 is 12 amino acids. CDR3 in amino acids: CATWEGYYKKLF. DNA of the CDR3: TGTGCCACCTGGGAAGGTTATTATAAGAAACTCTTT.

This clone was seen once. The chain combines TRGV4 with TRGJ1 or TRGJ2. The CDR3 has 14 residues. The V gene's germline CDR1 is EGSTGY and CDR2 YDSYTSSV. The V and J ends lost 6 bases and 7 bases, in that order; junction bases with no gene match: 15. The DNA for the CDR3 is TGTGCCACCTGGCCCCCGGAGAAGAGATATAAGAAACTCTTT. Protein sequence: CATWPPEKRYKKLF.

The chain has TRGV3 and TRGJ1 or TRGJ2. Germline V gene data show CDR1 as VTNTFY and CDR2 as YDVSTARD (reference sequence). V dropped 0 bases and J dropped 7; count of bases not matched to a gene: 6. This CDR3 region has 13 residues. As DNA, the CDR3 is TGTGCCACCTGGGACAGGTGGGAGTATAAGAAACTCTTT. The encoded protein is CATWDRWEYKKLF.

This clone has a handful of counts. J is TRGJ1 or TRGJ2 and V is TRGV8. CDR3 length: 11 residues. V trimming: 1 base; J trimming: 10 bases; junction bases outside the gene matches: 4. Looked up from germline, CDR1 is VENAVY and CDR2 is YDSYNSRV. This CDR3 reads CATWDSFKKLF. CDR3 nucleotides: TGTGCCACCTGGGATAGTTTCAAGAAACTCTTT.

This clone is categorized as medium-sized. At one boundary the junction diverges from the germline segment, which might be a read error. This sample includes further DNA sequences coding for the same CDR3. This chain joins TRGV4 and TRGJ1 or TRGJ2. The CDR3 has 14 residues. Per germline, CDR1 EGSTGY and CDR2 YDSYTSSV. Written as DNA, the CDR3 is TGTGCCACCTGGAATGGGCCGAATTATTATAAGAAACTCTTT. Encoded protein: CATWNGPNYYKKLF.

The sample holds a few counts of this clone. The junction does not match germline at one end; this may be a read error. The V and J genes are TRGV4 and TRGJP2. Per the germline V gene, CDR1 is EGSTGY and CDR2 is YDSYTSSV. The CDR3 has 11 residues. In nucleotides, the CDR3 is TGTGCCACCTGGAATGGCCGGGTCAAGACGTTT. The encoded protein is CATWNGRVKTF.

This clone was detected only a few times. This sequence joins TRGV9 and TRGJ1 or TRGJ2. The CDR3 has 15 amino acids. CDR1 is GITISATS, CDR2 ISYDGTV, per germline (reference sequence). V was pared by 0 bases and J by 4 bases, with 9 bases of the junction left unmatched. As DNA, the CDR3 is TGTGCCTTGTGGGAGGTGCATGTTTGGTATTATAAGAAACTCTTT. Protein product: CALWEVHVWYYKKLF.

The genes are TRGV5 and TRGJ1 or TRGJ2. CDR3 length: 13 amino acids. Trimming cost V 2 bases and J 3 bases; bases outside gene matches: 4. Per germline, CDR1 VINAFY and CDR2 YDVSNSKD. The CDR3 nucleotides are TGTGCCACCTGGGACACGAGTTATTATAAGAAACTCTTT. Residues: CATWDTSYYKKLF.

Of note for this clone: A junction boundary mismatches the germline segment, possibly from a read error. The V call is TRGV3, the J call TRGJ1 or TRGJ2. CDR3 length equals 15 residues. Per germline, CDR1 VTNTFY and CDR2 YDVSTARD (reference sequence). Written as DNA, the CDR3 is TGTGCCACCTGGGGCAGGCACCCGAAGTATTATAAGAAACTCTTT. This codes for CATWGRHPKYYKKLF.

This clone has a handful of counts. The chain links TRGV8 to TRGJ1 or TRGJ2. This CDR3 spans 10 amino acids. Germline V CDR1 and CDR2: VENAVY, YDSYNSRV. J lost 12 bases, V lost 5 bases, and 7 bases had no gene match. CDR3 in DNA: TGTGCCACCTGGGCCCGGGGGAAACTCTTT. This codes for CATWARGKLF.

This clone came up a few times. The sample has other DNA sequences that encode this CDR3 too. The V call is TRGV9, the J call TRGJ1 or TRGJ2. The CDR3 is 13 residues long. J lost 2 bases, V lost 3 bases, and 4 bases had no gene match. Per germline, CDR1 GITISATS and CDR2 ISYDGTV (reference sequence). The CDR3 DNA reads TGTGCCTTGTGGGAGACCTATTATTATAAGAAACTCTTT. The encoded protein is CALWETYYYKKLF.

A few counts support this clone. Other DNA variants within this sample encode the same CDR3. The gene calls are TRGV4 and TRGJ1 or TRGJ2. The V and J ends lost 6 bases and 4 bases, in that order; junction bases with no gene match: 6. This CDR3 is built from 12 residues. Looked up from germline, CDR1 is EGSTGY and CDR2 is YDSYTSSV. CDR3 nucleotides: TGTGCCACCTGGAGCCGCTATTATAAGAAACTCTTT. Its translation: CATWSRYYKKLF.

This clone has only a few counts. The V call is TRGV4, the J call TRGJ1 or TRGJ2. CDR1 is EGSTGY, CDR2 YDSYTSSV, per germline. The CDR3 is made up of 11 amino acids. With 4 bases clipped from V and 10 bases from J, the junction kept 7 bases outside the gene matches. CDR3 amino acids: CATWDAEKKLF. The CDR3 coding sequence is TGTGCCACCTGGGACGCCGAAAAGAAACTCTTT.

The genes are TRGV9 and TRGJ1 or TRGJ2. Germline CDR1 is GITISATS and CDR2 is ISYDGTV (reference sequence). J was trimmed by 1 base and V by 0 bases; bases with no gene match: 9. The CDR3 totals 16 residues. Here the CDR3 reads CALWEVLKGNYYKKLF. The CDR3 DNA reads as TGTGCCTTGTGGGAGGTGCTGAAAGGAAATTATTATAAGAAACTCTTT.

In regard to this clone: This likely stems from a read error, as it lies one base from a far larger clone. J is TRGJP2 and V is TRGV8. Germline-derived CDR1 and CDR2 are VENAVY and YDSYNSRV. The CDR3 is 13 residues long. The CDR3, as DNA: TGTGCCACCTGGGATAGTAGTGATCGGATCAAGACGTTT. Protein: CATWDSSDRIKTF.

This clone occurred a few times. V gene TRGV9 combines with J gene TRGJ1 or TRGJ2. Germline CDR1 GITISATS, CDR2 ISYDGTV (reference sequence). The CDR3 contains 13 residues. The trim removed 4 bases at V and 7 bases at J, leaving 10 bases unmatched. The CDR3 region is CALWEGRWYKKLF. The CDR3 coding sequence is TGTGCCTTGTGGGAAGGGAGGTGGTATAAGAAACTCTTT.